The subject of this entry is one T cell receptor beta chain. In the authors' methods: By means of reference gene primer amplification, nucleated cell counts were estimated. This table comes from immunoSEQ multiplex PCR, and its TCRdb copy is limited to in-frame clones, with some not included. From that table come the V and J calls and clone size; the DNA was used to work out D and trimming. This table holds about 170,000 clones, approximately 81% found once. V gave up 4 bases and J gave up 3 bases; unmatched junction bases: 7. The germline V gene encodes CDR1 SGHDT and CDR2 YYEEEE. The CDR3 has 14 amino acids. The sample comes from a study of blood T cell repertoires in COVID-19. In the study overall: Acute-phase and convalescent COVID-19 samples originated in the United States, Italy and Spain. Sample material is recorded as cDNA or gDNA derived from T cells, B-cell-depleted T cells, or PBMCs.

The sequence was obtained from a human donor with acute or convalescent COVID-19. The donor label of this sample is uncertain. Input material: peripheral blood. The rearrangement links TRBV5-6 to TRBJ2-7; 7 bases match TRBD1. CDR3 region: CASSLDRVGYEQYF. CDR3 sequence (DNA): TGTGCCAGCAGCCTCGACAGGGTAGGCTACGAGCAGTACTTC.